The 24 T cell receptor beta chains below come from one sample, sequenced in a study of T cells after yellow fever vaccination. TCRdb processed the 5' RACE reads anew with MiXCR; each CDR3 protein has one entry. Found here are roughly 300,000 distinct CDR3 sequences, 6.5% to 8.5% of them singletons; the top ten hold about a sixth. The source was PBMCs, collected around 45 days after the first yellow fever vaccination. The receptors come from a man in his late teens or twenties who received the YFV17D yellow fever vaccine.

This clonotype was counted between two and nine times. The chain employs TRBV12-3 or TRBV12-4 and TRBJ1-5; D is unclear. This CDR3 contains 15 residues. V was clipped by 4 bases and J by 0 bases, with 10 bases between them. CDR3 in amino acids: CASSYSDHSNQPQHF. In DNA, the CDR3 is TGTGCCAGCAGTTATTCAGATCATAGCAATCAGCCCCAGCATTTT.

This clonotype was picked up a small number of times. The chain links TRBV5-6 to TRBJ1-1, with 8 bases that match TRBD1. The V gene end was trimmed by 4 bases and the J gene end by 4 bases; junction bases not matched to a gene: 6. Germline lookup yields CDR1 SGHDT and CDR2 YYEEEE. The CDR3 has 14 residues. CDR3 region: CASSVGQAGTEAFF. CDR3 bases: TGTGCCAGCAGCGTGGGACAGGCGGGCACTGAAGCTTTCTTT.

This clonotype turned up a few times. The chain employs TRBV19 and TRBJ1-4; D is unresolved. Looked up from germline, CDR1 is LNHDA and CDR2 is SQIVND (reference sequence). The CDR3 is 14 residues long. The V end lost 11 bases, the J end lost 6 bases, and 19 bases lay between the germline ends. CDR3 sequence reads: CASTRDGVYEKLFF. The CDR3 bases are TGTGCCTCGACCCGAGATGGGGTATATGAAAAACTGTTTTTT.

CDR3: CASSASGTAYNEQFF. The CDR3 DNA sequence: TGTGCCAGCAGCGCCAGCGGGACAGCTTACAATGAGCAGTTCTTC. The chain uses TRBV7-9 and TRBJ2-1; D possibly matches TRBD1 or TRBD2 (7 bases each). This CDR3 is 15 amino acids long. Trimming cost V 5 bases and J 4 bases, with 15 bases left between them. Germline V lookup: CDR1 SEHNR, CDR2 FQNEAQ (reference sequence).

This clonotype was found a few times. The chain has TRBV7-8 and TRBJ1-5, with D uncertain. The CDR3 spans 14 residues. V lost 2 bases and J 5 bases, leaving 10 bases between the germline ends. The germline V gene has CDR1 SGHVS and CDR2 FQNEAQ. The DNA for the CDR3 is TGTGCCAGCAGCTTAAATAGTTATGATCAGCCCCAGCATTTT. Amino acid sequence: CASSLNSYDQPQHF.

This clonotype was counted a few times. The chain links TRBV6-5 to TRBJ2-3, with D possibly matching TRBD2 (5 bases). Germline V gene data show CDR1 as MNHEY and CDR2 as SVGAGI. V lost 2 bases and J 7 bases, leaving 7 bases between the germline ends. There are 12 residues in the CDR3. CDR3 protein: CASSYGGYTQYF. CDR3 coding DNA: TGTGCCAGCAGTTACGGCGGGTATACGCAGTATTTT.

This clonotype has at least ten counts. This chain's CDR3 is CASVPGPTGELFF. CDR3 DNA sequence: TGTGCCAGCGTTCCTGGCCCCACCGGGGAGCTGTTTTTT. The rearrangement uses TRBV7-8 and TRBJ2-2, with D uncertain. V was shortened by 8 bases and J by 4 bases, with 11 bases between the two germline ends. From germline, CDR1 is SGHVS and CDR2 FQNEAQ. The CDR3 has 13 amino acids. Drawing the rest from reference TRBV7-8 and TRBJ2-2, the complete variable domain is GAGVSQSPRYKVAKRGQDVALRCDPISGHVSLFWYQQALGQGPEFLTYFQNEAQLDKSGLPSDRFFAERPEGSVSTLKIQRTQQEDSAVYLCASVPGPTGELFFGEGSRLTVL.

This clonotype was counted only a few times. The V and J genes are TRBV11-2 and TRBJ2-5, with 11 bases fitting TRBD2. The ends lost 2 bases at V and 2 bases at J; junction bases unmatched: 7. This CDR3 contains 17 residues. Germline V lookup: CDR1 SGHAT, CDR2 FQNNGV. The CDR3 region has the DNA TGTGCCAGCAGCTTAACCCCGCTAGCGGGGGGACAAGAGACCCAGTACTTC. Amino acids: CASSLTPLAGGQETQYF.

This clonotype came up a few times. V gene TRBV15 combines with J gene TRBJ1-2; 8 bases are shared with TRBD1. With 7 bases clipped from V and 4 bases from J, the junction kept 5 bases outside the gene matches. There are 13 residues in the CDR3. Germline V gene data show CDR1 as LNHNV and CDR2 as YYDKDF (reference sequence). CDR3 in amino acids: CATMDRDRYGYTF. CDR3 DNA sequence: TGTGCCACCATGGACAGGGACCGCTATGGCTACACCTTC.

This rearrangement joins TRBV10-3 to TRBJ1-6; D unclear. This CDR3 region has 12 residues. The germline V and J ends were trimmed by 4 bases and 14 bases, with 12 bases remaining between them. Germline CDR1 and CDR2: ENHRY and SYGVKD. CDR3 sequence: CAISGTGPTLHF. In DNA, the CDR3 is TGTGCCATCAGTGGTACGGGTCCAACCCTCCACTTT.

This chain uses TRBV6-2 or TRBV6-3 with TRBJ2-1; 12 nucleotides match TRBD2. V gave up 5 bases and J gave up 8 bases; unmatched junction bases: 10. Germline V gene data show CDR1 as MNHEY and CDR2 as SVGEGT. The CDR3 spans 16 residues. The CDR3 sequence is CASSPTSGGMADEQFF. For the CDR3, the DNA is TGTGCCAGCAGTCCGACTAGCGGGGGTATGGCAGATGAGCAGTTCTTC.

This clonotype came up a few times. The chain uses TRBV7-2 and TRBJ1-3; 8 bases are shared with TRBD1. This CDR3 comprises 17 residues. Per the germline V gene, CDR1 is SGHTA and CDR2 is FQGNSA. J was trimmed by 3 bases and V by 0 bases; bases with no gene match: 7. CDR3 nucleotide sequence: TGTGCCAGCAGCTTAGCAGCGACAGGGGTTTTTGGAAACACCATATATTTT. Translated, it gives CASSLAATGVFGNTIYF.

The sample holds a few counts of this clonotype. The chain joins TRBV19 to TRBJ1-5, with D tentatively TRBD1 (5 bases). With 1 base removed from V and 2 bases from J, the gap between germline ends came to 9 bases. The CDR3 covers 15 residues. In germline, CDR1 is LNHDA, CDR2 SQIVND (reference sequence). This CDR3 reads CASSIGQGGNQPQHF. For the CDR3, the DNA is TGTGCCAGTAGTATAGGTCAGGGTGGCAATCAGCCCCAGCATTTT.

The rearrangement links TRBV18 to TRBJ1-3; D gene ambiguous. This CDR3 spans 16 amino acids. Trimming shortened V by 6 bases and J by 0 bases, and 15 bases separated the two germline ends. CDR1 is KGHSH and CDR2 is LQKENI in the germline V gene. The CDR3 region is CASSRSRAVSGNTIYF. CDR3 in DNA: TGTGCCAGCTCTCGTTCCCGTGCGGTCTCTGGAAACACCATATATTTT. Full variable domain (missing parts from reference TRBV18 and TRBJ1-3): NAGVMQNPRHLVRRRGQEARLRCSPMKGHSHVYWYRQLPEEGLKFMVYLQKENIIDESGMPKERFSAEFPKEGPSILRIQQVVRGDSAAYFCASSRSRAVSGNTIYFGEGSWLTVV.

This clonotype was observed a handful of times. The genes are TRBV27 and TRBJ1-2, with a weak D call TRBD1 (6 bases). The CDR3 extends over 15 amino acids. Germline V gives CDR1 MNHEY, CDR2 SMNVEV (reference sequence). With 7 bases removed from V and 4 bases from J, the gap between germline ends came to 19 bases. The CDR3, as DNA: TGTGCCAGCACTCCGTCCCCCACAGGGACCTATGGCTACACCTTC. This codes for CASTPSPTGTYGYTF.

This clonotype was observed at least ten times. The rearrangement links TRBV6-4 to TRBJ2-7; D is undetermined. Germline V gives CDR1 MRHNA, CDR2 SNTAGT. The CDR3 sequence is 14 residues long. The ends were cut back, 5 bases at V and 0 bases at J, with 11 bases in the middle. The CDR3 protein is CASSPAPFSYEQYF. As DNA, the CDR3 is TGTGCCAGCAGTCCAGCTCCCTTCTCCTACGAGCAGTACTTC.

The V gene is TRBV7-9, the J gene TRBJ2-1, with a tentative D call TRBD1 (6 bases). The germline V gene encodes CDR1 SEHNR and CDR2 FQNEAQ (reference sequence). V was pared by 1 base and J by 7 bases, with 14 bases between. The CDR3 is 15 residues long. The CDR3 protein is CASSLVTAGENEQFF. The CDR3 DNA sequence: TGTGCCAGCAGCTTAGTTACTGCAGGGGAAAATGAGCAGTTCTTC. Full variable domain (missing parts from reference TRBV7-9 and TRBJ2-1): DTGVSQNPRHKITKRGQNVTFRCDPISEHNRLYWYRQTLGQGPEFLTYFQNEAQLEKSRLLSDRFSAERPKGSFSTLEIQRTEQGDSAMYLCASSLVTAGENEQFFGPGTRLTVL.

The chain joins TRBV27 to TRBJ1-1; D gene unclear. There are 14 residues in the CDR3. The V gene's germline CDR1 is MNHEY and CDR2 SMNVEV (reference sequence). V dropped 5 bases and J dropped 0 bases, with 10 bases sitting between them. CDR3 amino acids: CASSRALLNTEAFF. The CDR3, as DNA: TGTGCCAGCAGTCGGGCCCTGTTGAACACTGAAGCTTTCTTT.

This CDR3 reads CAISPPLERGPSKRYEQYF. The CDR3 nucleotides are TGTGCCATCAGTCCCCCCTTGGAGCGGGGGCCCTCAAAGCGTTACGAGCAGTACTTC. This rearrangement joins TRBV10-3 to TRBJ2-7; 8 bases are shared with TRBD2. Germline loops: CDR1 ENHRY, CDR2 SYGVKD. The CDR3 sequence is 19 residues long. The V segment lost 5 bases and the J segment 4 bases; nucleotides outside the gene matches: 22.

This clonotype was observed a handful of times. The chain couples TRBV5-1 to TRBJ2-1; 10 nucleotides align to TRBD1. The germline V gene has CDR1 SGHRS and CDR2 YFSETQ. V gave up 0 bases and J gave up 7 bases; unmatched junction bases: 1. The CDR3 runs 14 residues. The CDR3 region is CASSLADRGNEQFF. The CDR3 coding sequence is TGCGCCAGCAGCTTGGCGGACAGGGGGAATGAGCAGTTCTTC.

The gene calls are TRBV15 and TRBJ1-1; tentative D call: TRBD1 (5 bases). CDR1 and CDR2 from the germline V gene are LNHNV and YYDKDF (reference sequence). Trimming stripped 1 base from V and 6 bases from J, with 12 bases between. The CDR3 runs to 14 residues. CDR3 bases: TGTGCCACCAGCAGAGGGGGGGTCGGGGCTGAAGCTTTCTTT. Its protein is CATSRGGVGAEAFF.

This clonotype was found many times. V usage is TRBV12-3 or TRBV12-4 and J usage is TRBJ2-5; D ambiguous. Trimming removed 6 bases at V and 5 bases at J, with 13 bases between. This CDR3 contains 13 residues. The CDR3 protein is CASSWIVGETQYF. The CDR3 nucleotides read TGTGCCAGCAGCTGGATCGTCGGGGAGACCCAGTACTTC.

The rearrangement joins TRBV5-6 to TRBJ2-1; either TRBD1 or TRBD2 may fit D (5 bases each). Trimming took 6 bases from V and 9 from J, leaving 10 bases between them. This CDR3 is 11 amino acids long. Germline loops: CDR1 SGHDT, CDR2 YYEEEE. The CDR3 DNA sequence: TGTGCCAGCAACACTGGGGGTGAGCAGTTCTTC. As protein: CASNTGGEQFF.

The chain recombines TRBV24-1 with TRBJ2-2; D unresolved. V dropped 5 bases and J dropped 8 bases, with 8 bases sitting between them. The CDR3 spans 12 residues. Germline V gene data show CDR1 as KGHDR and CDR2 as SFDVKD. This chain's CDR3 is CATSGRGGELFF. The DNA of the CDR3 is TGTGCCACCAGTGGCCGTGGGGGGGAGCTGTTTTTT.